This is a list of T cell receptor beta chains from one sample in a study of regulatory T cells in long-lasting Graves disease. A single record per CDR3 protein comes from TCRdb applying MiXCR to the multiplex PCR reads. The sample comprises roughly 500,000 distinct CDR3 sequences, 22% of which are singletons, and about 12% rests with the top ten. This material consisted of peripheral blood mononuclear cells (PBMCs), taken when the disease was refractory, from a patient treated with antithyroid drugs. Receptors were obtained from a female donor with Graves disease. Both conserved end residues are part of each CDR3. The D gene is left open where the match is weak. Size tells how often a clone was seen (once, few, many) or the class of an expanded clone, and some rows leave it out.

d_gene	v_gene	abundance	j_gene	CDR3nt	CDR3aa
-	TRBV7-9	many	TRBJ2-7	TGTGCCAGCAGTGATGGGGACCGATCCTACGAGCAGTACTTC	CASSDGDRSYEQYF
-	TRBV7-2	many	TRBJ2-7	TGTGCCAGCAGCTTCGGCATCAACGAGCAGTACTTC	CASSFGINEQYF
TRBD1	TRBV13	-	TRBJ1-6	TGTGCCAGCAGCTTAGACCTCAGGGGGGGGAATTCACCCCTCCACTTT	CASSLDLRGGNSPLHF
TRBD1	TRBV29-1	many	TRBJ1-5	TGCAGCGCGGGACAGCCAGGTCGGCCCCAGCATTTT	CSAGQPGRPQHF
TRBD1	TRBV10-3	-	TRBJ2-7	TGTGCCATCAGTGACCCGACAGGGTACGAGCAGTACTTC	CAISDPTGYEQYF
-	TRBV28	many	TRBJ1-5	TGTGCCAGCAGCAAGGCAGGGTGGAACAATCAGCCCCAGCATTTT	CASSKAGWNNQPQHF
-	TRBV27	-	TRBJ2-1	TGTGCCAGCAGCTCCTACTTTCAGGGCGAGCAGTTCTTC	CASSSYFQGEQFF
-	TRBV7-9	few	TRBJ1-1	TGTGCCAGCAGCTTAGGCAGTTCGGAAGCTTTCTTT	CASSLGSSEAFF
-	TRBV5-1	-	TRBJ2-7	TGCGCCAGCAGCTTGGGAGCAGGGGACGAGCAGTACTTC	CASSLGAGDEQYF
TRBD1	TRBV7-3	few	TRBJ1-2	TGTGCCAGCAGCCCCCAGACAGGGTTGTTCTATGGCTACACCTTC	CASSPQTGLFYGYTF
-	TRBV18	few	TRBJ2-5	TGTGCCAGCTCACCACCAGGGTCAGTTCTGCAAGAGACCCAGTACTTC	CASSPPGSVLQETQYF
TRBD2	TRBV6-2/TRBV6-3	-	TRBJ2-1	TGTGCCAGCAGTTACTCTAGCGGGAGGCTAGGGGAGCAGTTCTTC	CASSYSSGRLGEQFF
TRBD1	TRBV6-2/TRBV6-3	few	TRBJ1-3	TGTGCCAGCTGGCAGGGGGGCGCGGACTGGGCTGGAAACACCATATATTTT	CASWQGGADWAGNTIYF
-	TRBV20-1	few	TRBJ2-7	TGCAGTGCTCAAGGTCCAGGTTTCGAGCAGTACTTC	CSAQGPGFEQYF
-	TRBV5-1	few	TRBJ2-2	TGCGCCAGCACCCGCCCGGAGTTGCTGTTTTTT	CASTRPELLFF
-	TRBV20-1	-	TRBJ2-7	TGCAGTGCTAGAGTTCGGGGTGCCCTCTTGAAGCAGTACTTC	CSARVRGALLKQYF
-	TRBV10-3	many	TRBJ1-5	TGTGCCATCAGTGAGTCGACACGGGGTCAGCCCCAGCATTTT	CAISESTRGQPQHF
-	TRBV6-2/TRBV6-3	many	TRBJ2-7	TGTGCCAGCAGTTACTCGGGGGACGGGTCCTACGAGCAGTACTTC	CASSYSGDGSYEQYF
-	TRBV27	many	TRBJ2-5	TGTGCCAGCAGTTTATCGACAGGATTACAAGAGACCCAGTACTTC	CASSLSTGLQETQYF
-	TRBV6-2/TRBV6-3	-	TRBJ2-2	TGTGCCAGCAGTTACTGGATCGGGGGGCGCGACACCGGGGAGCTGTTTTTT	CASSYWIGGRDTGELFF
-	TRBV6-1	-	TRBJ1-4	TGTGCCAGCAGGACCGAACTCGAAAAACTGTTTTTT	CASRTELEKLFF
-	TRBV28	many	TRBJ2-7	TGTGCCAGCAGTTTATTAGGGCGGCCGGTGGAGCAGTACTTC	CASSLLGRPVEQYF
TRBD1	TRBV6-1	-	TRBJ1-1	TGTGCCAGCAGACAGGGACAGCTGAACACTGAAGCTTTCTTT	CASRQGQLNTEAFF
-	TRBV7-2	many	TRBJ2-5	TGTGCCAGCAGCTTTAATGGACTTGGGAAGACCCAGTACTTC	CASSFNGLGKTQYF
-	TRBV7-9	few	TRBJ1-1	TGTGCCAGCACCGGGGACAAGAGTAACACTGAAGCTTTCTTT	CASTGDKSNTEAFF
-	TRBV2	many	TRBJ1-5	TGTGCCAGCAGGTTAGGGGGTGAGAATCAGCCCCAGCATTTT	CASRLGGENQPQHF
TRBD1	TRBV20-1	many	TRBJ1-1	TGCAGTGCTGGACAGGGGGTCGACACTGAAGCTTTCTTT	CSAGQGVDTEAFF
-	TRBV20-1	many	TRBJ1-1	TGCAGTGCTATACCGGCGCTGCGAGAAACTGAAGCTTTCTTT	CSAIPALRETEAFF
-	TRBV12-3/TRBV12-4	many	TRBJ1-4	TGTGCCAGCAGCCCGGGACTCCAGAAACTGTTTTTT	CASSPGLQKLFF
-	TRBV7-8	many	TRBJ2-5	TGTGCCAGCAGCTATGGACGGGAAGAGACCCAGTACTTC	CASSYGREETQYF
-	TRBV27	few	TRBJ1-1	TGTGCCAGCAGTTTAGTGGAGGGCAGGAACACTGAAGCTTTCTTT	CASSLVEGRNTEAFF
-	TRBV12-3/TRBV12-4	-	TRBJ2-1	TGTGCCAGCAGTTTACTAGGGGGGGATGAGCAGTTCTTC	CASSLLGGDEQFF
-	TRBV7-9	-	TRBJ1-2	TGTGCCAGCAGCTTAGATGTGGCAGCCTATGGCTACACCTTC	CASSLDVAAYGYTF
-	TRBV19	-	TRBJ2-2	TGTGCCAGTAGTAGACCCCCCCCGGGTCCATACACCGGGGAGCTGTTTTTT	CASSRPPPGPYTGELFF
-	TRBV12-3/TRBV12-4	many	TRBJ1-1	TGTGCCAGCAGTTTAAGTCCGGGGATTAACACTGAAGCTTTCTTT	CASSLSPGINTEAFF
TRBD2	TRBV5-4	few	TRBJ2-7	TGTGCCAGCAGCTTAAGCGGGAGTATGGCCTACGAGCAGTACTTC	CASSLSGSMAYEQYF
-	TRBV5-1	many	TRBJ1-1	TGCGCCAGCAGCTTGCGGGACGTGGGAACTGAAGCTTTCTTT	CASSLRDVGTEAFF
-	TRBV29-1	-	TRBJ2-2	TGCAGCGCCGGAGGGGGGTCCGGGGAGCTGTTTTTT	CSAGGGSGELFF
-	TRBV29-1	many	TRBJ2-7	TGCAGCGTTCATCTGCGGGCAGGGACTGACGAGCAGTACTTC	CSVHLRAGTDEQYF
-	TRBV6-4	few	TRBJ2-2	TGTGCCAGCAGTTACTCAATCGACACTATCACCGGGGAGCTGTTTTTT	CASSYSIDTITGELFF
-	TRBV11-2	many	TRBJ2-5	TGTGCCAGCAGCTTATGGGGGCCCGGAACTCAAGAGACCCAGTACTTC	CASSLWGPGTQETQYF
TRBD2	TRBV7-9	few	TRBJ2-2	TGTGCCAGCAGCTCGGCCGGGACTAGTTCCGGGGAGCTGTTTTTT	CASSSAGTSSGELFF
-	TRBV9	few	TRBJ1-2	TGTGCCAGCAGCGTAGGACAGGCCACCTATGGCTACACCTTC	CASSVGQATYGYTF
-	TRBV7-9	-	TRBJ2-2	TGTGCCAGCAGCTCCCCCGACTCGGCGCTTCTAAACACCGGGGAGCTGTTTTTT	CASSSPDSALLNTGELFF
TRBD2	TRBV18	-	TRBJ2-7	TGTGCCAGCTCACCACAGGCTAGCGGGGAGGACGAGCAGTACTTC	CASSPQASGEDEQYF
-	TRBV27	many	TRBJ1-2	TGTGCCAGCAGTTTGGAGGGTCGTGGCTACACCTTC	CASSLEGRGYTF
-	TRBV19	many	TRBJ1-3	TGTGCCAGTAGTACCCGTCTCTCTGGAAACACCATATATTTT	CASSTRLSGNTIYF
TRBD2	TRBV5-1	few	TRBJ2-7	TGCGCCAGCAGCTTGGTCACGGGACTAGCGGGGGCCAGCTCCTACGAGCAGTACTTC	CASSLVTGLAGASSYEQYF
-	TRBV6-1	many	TRBJ1-1	TGTGCCAGCAGTGAAGAGCCCGGCAGGGGAACTTTCTTT	CASSEEPGRGTFF